Included here is one T cell receptor (beta chain) sequence, with context. This record belongs to a study of blood T cell repertoires in COVID-19. Across the study: Material from acute and convalescent COVID-19 was sourced from the United States, Italy and Spain. Nucleic acid was either cDNA or gDNA, and it came from T cells, B-cell-depleted T cells, or PBMCs.

TCRdb's copy holds only in-frame clones and misses some; the assay was immunoSEQ multiplex PCR. The sample includes about 140,000 clones, under 90% seen only once; the top ten take under 9.5%. Germline V gene lookup returns CDR1 SGHRS and CDR2 YFSETQ. The CDR3 has 15 residues. V was cut by 3 bases and J by 1 base, with 13 bases left in between. This rearrangement joins TRBV5-1 to TRBJ1-1; TRBD1 is a possible D gene (6 bases). The TCR comes from a woman aged 80 or over in a cohort sampled during active or convalescent COVID-19. Input material: peripheral blood. CDR3 bases: TGCGCCAGCAGCTCCCTAGACAGGTCGAACACTGAAGCTTTCTTT. Translating gives CASSSLDRSNTEAFF.